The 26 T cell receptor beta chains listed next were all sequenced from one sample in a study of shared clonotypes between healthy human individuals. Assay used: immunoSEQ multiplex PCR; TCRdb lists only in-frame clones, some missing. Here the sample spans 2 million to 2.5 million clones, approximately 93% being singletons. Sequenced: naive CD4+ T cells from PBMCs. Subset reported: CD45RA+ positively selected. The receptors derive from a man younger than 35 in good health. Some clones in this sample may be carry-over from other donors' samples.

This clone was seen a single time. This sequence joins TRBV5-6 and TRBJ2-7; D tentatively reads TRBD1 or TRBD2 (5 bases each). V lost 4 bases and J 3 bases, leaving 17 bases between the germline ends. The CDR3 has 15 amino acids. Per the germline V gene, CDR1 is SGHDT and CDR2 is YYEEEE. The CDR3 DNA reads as TGTGCCAGCAGCCGATTTGGGGACCGAGACTACGAGCAGTACTTC. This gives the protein CASSRFGDRDYEQYF.

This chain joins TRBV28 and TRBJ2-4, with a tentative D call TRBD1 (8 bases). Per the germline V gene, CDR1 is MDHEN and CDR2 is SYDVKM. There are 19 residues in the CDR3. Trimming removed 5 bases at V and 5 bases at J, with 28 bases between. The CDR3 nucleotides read TGTGCCAGCAGTCTACCCCGGGATAAGACAGGGGAGGGGCAAAACATTCAGTACTTC. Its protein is CASSLPRDKTGEGQNIQYF.

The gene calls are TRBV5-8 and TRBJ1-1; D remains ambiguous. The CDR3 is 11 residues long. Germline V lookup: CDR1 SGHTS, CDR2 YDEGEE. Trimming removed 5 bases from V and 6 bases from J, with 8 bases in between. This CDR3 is CASRRFAEAFF. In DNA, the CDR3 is TGTGCCAGCAGGAGGTTCGCTGAAGCTTTCTTT.

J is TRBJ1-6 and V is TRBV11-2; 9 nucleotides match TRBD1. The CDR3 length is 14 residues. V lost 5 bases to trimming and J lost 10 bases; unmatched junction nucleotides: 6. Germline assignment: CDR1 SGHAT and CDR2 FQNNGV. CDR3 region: CASSPGQGESPLHF. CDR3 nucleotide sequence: TGTGCCAGCAGCCCGGGACAGGGAGAATCACCCCTCCACTTT.

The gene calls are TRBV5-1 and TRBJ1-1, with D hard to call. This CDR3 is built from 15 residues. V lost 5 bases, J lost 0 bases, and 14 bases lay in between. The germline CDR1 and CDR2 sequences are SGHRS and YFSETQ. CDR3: CASRAVTHMNTEAFF. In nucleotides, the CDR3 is TGCGCCAGCAGGGCAGTAACTCACATGAACACTGAAGCTTTCTTT. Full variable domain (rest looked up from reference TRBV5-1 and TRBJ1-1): KAGVTQTPRYLIKTRGQQVTLSCSPISGHRSVSWYQQTPGQGLQFLFEYFSETQRNKGNFPGRFSGRQFSNSRSEMNVSTLELGDSALYLCASRAVTHMNTEAFFGQGTRLTVV.

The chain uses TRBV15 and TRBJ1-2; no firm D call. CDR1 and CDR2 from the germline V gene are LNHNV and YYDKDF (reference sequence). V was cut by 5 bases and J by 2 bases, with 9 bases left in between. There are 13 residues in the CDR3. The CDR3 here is CATSWTGNYGYTF. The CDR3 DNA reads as TGTGCCACCAGCTGGACCGGGAACTATGGCTACACCTTC.

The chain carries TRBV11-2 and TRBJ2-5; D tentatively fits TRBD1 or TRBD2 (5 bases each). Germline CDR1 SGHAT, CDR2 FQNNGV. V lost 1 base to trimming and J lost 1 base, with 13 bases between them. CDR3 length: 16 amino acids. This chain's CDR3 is CASSLGGKGGQETQYF. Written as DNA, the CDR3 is TGTGCCAGCAGCTTAGGGGGGAAGGGTGGCCAAGAGACCCAGTACTTC.

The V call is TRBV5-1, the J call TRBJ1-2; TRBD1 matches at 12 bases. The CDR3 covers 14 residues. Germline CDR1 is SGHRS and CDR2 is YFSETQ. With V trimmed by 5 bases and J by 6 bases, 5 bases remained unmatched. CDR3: CASRTGTGGDGYTF. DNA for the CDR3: TGCGCCAGCAGAACCGGGACAGGGGGCGATGGCTACACCTTC.

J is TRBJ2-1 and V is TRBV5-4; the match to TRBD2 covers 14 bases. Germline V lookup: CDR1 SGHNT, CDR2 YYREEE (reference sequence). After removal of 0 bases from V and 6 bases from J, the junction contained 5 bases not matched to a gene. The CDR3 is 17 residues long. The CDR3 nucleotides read TGTGCCAGCAGCTTGGCGGGGACTAGCGGGAGAACCAATGAGCAGTTCTTC. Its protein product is CASSLAGTSGRTNEQFF.

The CDR3 DNA follows: TGTGCCAGCAGCTTAGCCTTACCGGGACTAGCGGGAGCTCGGGTCACCGGGGAGCTGTTTTTT. It codes for CASSLALPGLAGARVTGELFF. This chain links TRBV7-2 with TRBJ2-2, with 14 bases lining up with TRBD2. V was clipped by 0 bases and J by 4 bases; unmatched bases: 13. CDR3 length: 21 amino acids. Germline loops: CDR1 SGHTA, CDR2 FQGNSA.

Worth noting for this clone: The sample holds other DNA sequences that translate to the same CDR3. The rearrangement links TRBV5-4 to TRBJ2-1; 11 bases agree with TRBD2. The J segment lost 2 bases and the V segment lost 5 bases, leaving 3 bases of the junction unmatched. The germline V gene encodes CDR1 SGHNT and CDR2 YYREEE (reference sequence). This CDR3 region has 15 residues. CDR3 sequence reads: CASSGLAGTYNEQFF. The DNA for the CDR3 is TGTGCCAGCAGTGGACTAGCGGGCACCTACAATGAGCAGTTCTTC.

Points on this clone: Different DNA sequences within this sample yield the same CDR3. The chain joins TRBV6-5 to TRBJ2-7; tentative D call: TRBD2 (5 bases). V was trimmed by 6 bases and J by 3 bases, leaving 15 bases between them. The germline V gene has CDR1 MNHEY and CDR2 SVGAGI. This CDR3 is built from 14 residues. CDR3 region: CASSRWTGNYEQYF. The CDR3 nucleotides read TGTGCCAGCAGCCGATGGACGGGGAACTACGAGCAGTACTTC.

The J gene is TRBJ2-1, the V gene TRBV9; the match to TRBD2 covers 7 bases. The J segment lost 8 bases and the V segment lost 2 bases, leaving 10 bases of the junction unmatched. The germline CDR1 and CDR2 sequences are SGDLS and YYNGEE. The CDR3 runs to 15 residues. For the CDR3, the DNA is TGTGCCAGCAGCGTGACGTGGGGAGGGGCATATGAGCAGTTCTTC. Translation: CASSVTWGGAYEQFF.

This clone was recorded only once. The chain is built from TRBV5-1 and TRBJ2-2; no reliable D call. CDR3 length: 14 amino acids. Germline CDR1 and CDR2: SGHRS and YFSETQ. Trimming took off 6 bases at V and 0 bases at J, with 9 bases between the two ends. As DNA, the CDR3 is TGCGCCAGCATGGTGCTTTCGAACACCGGGGAGCTGTTTTTT. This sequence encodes CASMVLSNTGELFF.

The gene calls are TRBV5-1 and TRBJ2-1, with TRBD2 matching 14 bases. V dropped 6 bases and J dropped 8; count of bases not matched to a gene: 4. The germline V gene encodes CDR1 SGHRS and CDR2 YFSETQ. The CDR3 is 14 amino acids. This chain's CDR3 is CASNGLAGGDEQFF. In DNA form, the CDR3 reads TGCGCCAGCAACGGACTAGCGGGAGGCGATGAGCAGTTCTTC. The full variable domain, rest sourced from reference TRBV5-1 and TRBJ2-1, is KAGVTQTPRYLIKTRGQQVTLSCSPISGHRSVSWYQQTPGQGLQFLFEYFSETQRNKGNFPGRFSGRQFSNSRSEMNVSTLELGDSALYLCASNGLAGGDEQFFGPGTRLTVL.

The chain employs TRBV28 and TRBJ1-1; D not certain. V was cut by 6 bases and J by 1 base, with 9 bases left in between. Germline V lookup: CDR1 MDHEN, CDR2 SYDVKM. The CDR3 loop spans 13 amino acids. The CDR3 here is CASSYRPNTEAFF. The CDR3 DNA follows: TGTGCCAGCAGCTACAGACCGAACACTGAAGCTTTCTTT.

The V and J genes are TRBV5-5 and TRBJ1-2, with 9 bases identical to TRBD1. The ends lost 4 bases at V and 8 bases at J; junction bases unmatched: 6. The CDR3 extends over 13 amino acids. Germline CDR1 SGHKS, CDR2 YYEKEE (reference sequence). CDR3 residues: CASSPGDRDGYTF. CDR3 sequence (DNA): TGTGCCAGCAGCCCAGGGGACAGGGACGGCTACACCTTC.

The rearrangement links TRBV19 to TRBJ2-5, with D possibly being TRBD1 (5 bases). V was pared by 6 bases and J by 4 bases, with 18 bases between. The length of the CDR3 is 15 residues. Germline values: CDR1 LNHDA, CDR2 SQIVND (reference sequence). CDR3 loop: CASSALGAVRETQYF. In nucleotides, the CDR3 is TGTGCCAGTAGCGCCCTTGGGGCCGTCCGAGAGACCCAGTACTTC.

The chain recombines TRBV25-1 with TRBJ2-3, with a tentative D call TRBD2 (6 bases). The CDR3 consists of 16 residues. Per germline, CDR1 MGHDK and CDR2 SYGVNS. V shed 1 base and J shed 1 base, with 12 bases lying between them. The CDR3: CASSESEGMGTDTQYF. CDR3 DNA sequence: TGTGCCAGCAGTGAATCGGAGGGGATGGGCACAGATACGCAGTATTTT.

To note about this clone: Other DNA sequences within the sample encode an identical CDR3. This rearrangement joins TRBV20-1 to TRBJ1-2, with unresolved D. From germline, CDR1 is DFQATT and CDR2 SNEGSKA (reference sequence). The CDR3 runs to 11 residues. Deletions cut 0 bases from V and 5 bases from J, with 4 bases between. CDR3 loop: CSARDRYGYTF. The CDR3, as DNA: TGCAGTGCTAGAGATAGGTATGGCTACACCTTC.

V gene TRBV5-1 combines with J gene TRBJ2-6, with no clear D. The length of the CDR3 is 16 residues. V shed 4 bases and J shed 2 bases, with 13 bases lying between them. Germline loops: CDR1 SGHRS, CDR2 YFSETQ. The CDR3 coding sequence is TGCGCCAGCAGCCCAATCCCTTCCACTGGGGCCAACGTCCTGACTTTC. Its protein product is CASSPIPSTGANVLTF.

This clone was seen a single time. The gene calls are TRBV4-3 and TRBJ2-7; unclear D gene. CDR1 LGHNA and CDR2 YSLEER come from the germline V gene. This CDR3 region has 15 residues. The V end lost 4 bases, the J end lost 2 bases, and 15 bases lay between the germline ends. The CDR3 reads CASSLPLPPPYEQYF. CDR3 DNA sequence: TGCGCCAGCAGCCTCCCCCTCCCTCCCCCCTACGAGCAGTACTTC.

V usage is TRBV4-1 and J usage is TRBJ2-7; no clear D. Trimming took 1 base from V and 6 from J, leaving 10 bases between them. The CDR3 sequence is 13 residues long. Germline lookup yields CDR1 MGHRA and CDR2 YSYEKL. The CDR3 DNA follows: TGCGCCAGCAGCCAAGTCCGTGGGGTCGAGCAGTACTTC. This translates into CASSQVRGVEQYF.

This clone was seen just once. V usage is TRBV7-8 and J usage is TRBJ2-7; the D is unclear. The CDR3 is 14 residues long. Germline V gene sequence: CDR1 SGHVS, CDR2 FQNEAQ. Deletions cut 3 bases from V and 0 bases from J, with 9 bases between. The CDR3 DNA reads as TGTGCCAGCAGCTTTATTAGGAGCTCCTACGAGCAGTACTTC. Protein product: CASSFIRSSYEQYF.

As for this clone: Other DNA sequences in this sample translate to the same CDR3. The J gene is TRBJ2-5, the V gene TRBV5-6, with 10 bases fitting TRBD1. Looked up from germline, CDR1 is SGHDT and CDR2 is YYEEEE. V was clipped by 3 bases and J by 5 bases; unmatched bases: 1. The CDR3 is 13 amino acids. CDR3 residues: CASSWDRGETQYF. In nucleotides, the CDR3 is TGTGCCAGCAGCTGGGACAGGGGCGAGACCCAGTACTTC.

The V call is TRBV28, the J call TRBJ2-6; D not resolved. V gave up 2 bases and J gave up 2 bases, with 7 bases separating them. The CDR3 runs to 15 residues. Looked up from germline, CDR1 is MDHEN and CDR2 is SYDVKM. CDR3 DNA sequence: TGTGCCAGCAGTTTACGAGATGCTGGGGCCAACGTCCTGACTTTC. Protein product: CASSLRDAGANVLTF.